The rows below give T cell receptor beta chains drawn from one sample of a study of cytomegalovirus exposure and HLA in healthy donors. Repertoires were generated with immunoSEQ multiplex PCR, while TCRdb's copy carries only in-frame clones and drops some. Of 95,000 to 100,000 clones in the sample, about 80% were seen once. Sequencing input: PBMCs. The receptors stem from a man aged 40-50 years in good health and CMV-seronegative. Both conserved end residues are part of each CDR3. The order of the fields is D gene, clone size, V gene, J gene, CDR3 DNA, CDR3 protein. A D gene is named only where the DNA matches it firmly. Rows may omit the clone size; those that give it use once, few, many or a size class.

TRBD2	-	TRBV4-3	TRBJ2-1	TGCGCCAGCAGCCAGGGGACTAGCGGAAGCTACAATGAGCAGTTCTTC	CASSQGTSGSYNEQFF
TRBD1	-	TRBV7-8	TRBJ2-5	TGTGCCAGCAGCAGTATTTTACGGGACAGGCTCCAAGAGACCCAGTACTTC	CASSSILRDRLQETQYF
TRBD1	few	TRBV5-6	TRBJ1-1	TGTGCCAGCACCAAGTATGGGACAGAGCAATTGAACACTGAAGCTTTCTTT	CASTKYGTEQLNTEAFF
-	-	TRBV7-9	TRBJ1-3	TGTTCCAGCAGCAGAAGGTCCCGGGAAGCTGGAAACACCATATATTTT	CSSSRRSREAGNTIYF
TRBD2	-	TRBV5-1	TRBJ2-1	TGCGCCAGCAGCCCGGGACTAGCGGGATCAGGCTACAATGAGCAGTTCTTC	CASSPGLAGSGYNEQFF
TRBD1	few	TRBV7-7	TRBJ1-3	TGTGCCAGCAGCATCGACAGGGGGTCTGGAAACACCATATATTTT	CASSIDRGSGNTIYF
TRBD2	-	TRBV4-2	TRBJ2-5	TGTGCCAGCAGCCGATCTTTAGCGGGGGGAATGTGGGGGACTCCCCGCCAAGAGACCCAGTACTTC	CASSRSLAGGMWGTPRQETQYF
TRBD1	-	TRBV29-1	TRBJ1-1	TGCAGCGCCTATGGGACAGCCACTGAAGCTTTCTTT	CSAYGTATEAFF
-	-	TRBV7-9	TRBJ2-1	TGTGCCAGCAGCTTCGGGTCGAATGAGCAGTTCTTC	CASSFGSNEQFF
TRBD2	-	TRBV13	TRBJ2-5	TGTGCCAGCAGCTCTAGCGGGGGGGCCTCCGAGACCCAGTACTTC	CASSSSGGASETQYF
-	-	TRBV7-2	TRBJ2-5	TGTGCCAGCAGCTTAGCGGGAGATCGAGAGACCCAGTACTTC	CASSLAGDRETQYF
-	-	TRBV7-9	TRBJ2-3	TGTTCCAGCAGCTTACGCGGGGATACGCAGTATTTT	CSSSLRGDTQYF
-	-	TRBV4-1	TRBJ1-6	TGCGCCAGCAGCCAAGGCGGGGGACAATATAATTCACCCCTCCACTTT	CASSQGGGQYNSPLHF
TRBD2	few	TRBV7-6	TRBJ2-1	TGTGCCAGCAGCGTCACCGGGACTAGTAACAATGAGCAGTTCTTC	CASSVTGTSNNEQFF
-	-	TRBV5-4	TRBJ1-2	TGTGCCAGCAGCTTGGACCCGGCTAACTATGGCTACACCTTC	CASSLDPANYGYTF
TRBD1	few	TRBV6-7	TRBJ1-2	TGTGCCAGCAGTTACCCCCGGGGGGACAGGGACTATGGCTACACCTTC	CASSYPRGDRDYGYTF
-	-	TRBV2	TRBJ1-2	TGTGCCAGCAGTGGCGACTTCTTTGCTAACTATGGCTACACCTTC	CASSGDFFANYGYTF
TRBD2	-	TRBV4-3	TRBJ2-3	TGCGCCAGCAGCCACGCATCCTCTATAGCGGGAAGCACAGATACGCAGTATTTT	CASSHASSIAGSTDTQYF
-	-	TRBV5-5	TRBJ2-3	TGTGCCAGCAGCTTGGCCGTACAGCCCCGCACAGATACGCAGTATTTT	CASSLAVQPRTDTQYF
TRBD1	-	TRBV29-1	TRBJ2-7	TGCAGCGTTGCAGGAGGACAGGGCTTCTACGAGCAGTACTTC	CSVAGGQGFYEQYF
TRBD2	-	TRBV7-2	TRBJ2-5	TGTGCCAGCAGCTTCGCGGGGGTTCAAGAGACCCAGTACTTC	CASSFAGVQETQYF
TRBD1	many	TRBV11-3	TRBJ2-1	TGTGCCAGCAGCTTAGAGGGACAGGGTGGCAATGAGCAGTTCTTC	CASSLEGQGGNEQFF
-	-	TRBV28	TRBJ1-2	TGTGCCAGCAGTCCTGCTCTGACAGGTCTCTATGGCTACACCTTC	CASSPALTGLYGYTF
-	once	TRBV9	TRBJ2-3	TGTGCCAGCAGCCCCCGGGGGGATACGCAGTATTTT	CASSPRGDTQYF
-	-	TRBV11-2	TRBJ2-7	TGTGCCAGCAGCTTAGGGGCAGGGGCCCCTACCTCATCTTACGAGCAGTACTTC	CASSLGAGAPTSSYEQYF
-	once	TRBV28	TRBJ2-7	TGTGCCAGCAGTTTCGAACAACGAGGCTACGAGCAGTACTTC	CASSFEQRGYEQYF